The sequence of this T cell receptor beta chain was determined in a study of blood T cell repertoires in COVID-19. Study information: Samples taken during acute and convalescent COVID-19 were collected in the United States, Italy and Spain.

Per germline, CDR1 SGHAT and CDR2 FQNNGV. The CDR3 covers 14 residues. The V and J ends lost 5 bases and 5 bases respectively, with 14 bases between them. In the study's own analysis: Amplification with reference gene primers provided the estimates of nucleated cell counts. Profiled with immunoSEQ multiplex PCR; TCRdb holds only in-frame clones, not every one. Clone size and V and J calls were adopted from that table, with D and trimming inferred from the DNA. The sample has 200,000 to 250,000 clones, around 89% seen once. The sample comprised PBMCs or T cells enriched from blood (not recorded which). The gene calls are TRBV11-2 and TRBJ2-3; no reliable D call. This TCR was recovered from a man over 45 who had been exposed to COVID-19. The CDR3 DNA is TGTGCCAGCAGCCCCCATCTCGCGGTAGATACGCAGTATTTT. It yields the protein CASSPHLAVDTQYF.